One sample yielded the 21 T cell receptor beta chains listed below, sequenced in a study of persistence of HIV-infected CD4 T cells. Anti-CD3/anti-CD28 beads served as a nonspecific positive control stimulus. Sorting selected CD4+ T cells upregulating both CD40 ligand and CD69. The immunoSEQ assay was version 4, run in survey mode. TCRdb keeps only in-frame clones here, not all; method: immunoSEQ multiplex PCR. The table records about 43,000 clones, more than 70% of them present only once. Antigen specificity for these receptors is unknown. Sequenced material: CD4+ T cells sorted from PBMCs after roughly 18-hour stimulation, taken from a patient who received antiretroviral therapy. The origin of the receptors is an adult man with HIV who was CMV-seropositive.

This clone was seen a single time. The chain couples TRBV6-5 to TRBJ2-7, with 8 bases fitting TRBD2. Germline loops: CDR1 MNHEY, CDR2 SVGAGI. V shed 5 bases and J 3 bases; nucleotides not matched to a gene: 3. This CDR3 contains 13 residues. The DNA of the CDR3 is TGTGCCAGCAGTCGCAGCGGGAGCTACGAGCAGTACTTC. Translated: CASSRSGSYEQYF.

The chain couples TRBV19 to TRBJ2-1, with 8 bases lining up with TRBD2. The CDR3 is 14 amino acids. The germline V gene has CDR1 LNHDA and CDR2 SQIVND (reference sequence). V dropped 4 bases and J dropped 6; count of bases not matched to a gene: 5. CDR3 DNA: TGTGCCAGTAGTAAACAGGCGGGGGGCAATGAGCAGTTCTTC. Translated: CASSKQAGGNEQFF.

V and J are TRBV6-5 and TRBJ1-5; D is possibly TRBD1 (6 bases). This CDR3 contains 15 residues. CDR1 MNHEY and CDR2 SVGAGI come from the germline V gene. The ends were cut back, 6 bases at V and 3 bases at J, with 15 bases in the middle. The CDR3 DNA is TGTGCCAGCAGCCCCTCGGACAGACCCAATCAGCCCCAGCATTTT. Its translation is CASSPSDRPNQPQHF.

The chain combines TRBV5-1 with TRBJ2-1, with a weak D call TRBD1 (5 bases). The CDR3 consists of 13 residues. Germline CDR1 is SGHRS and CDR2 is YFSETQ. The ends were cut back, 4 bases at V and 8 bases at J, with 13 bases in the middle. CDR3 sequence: CASSRIQGDEQFF. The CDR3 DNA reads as TGCGCCAGCAGCCGGATTCAAGGGGATGAGCAGTTCTTC.

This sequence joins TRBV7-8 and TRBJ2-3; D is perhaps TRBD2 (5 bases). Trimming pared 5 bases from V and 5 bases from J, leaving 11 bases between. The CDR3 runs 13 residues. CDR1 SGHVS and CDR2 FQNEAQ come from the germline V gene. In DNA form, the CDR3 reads TGTGCCAGCAGCAGTGATCGGGGAGATACGCAGTATTTT. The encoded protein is CASSSDRGDTQYF. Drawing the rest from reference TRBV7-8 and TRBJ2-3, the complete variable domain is GAGVSQSPRYKVAKRGQDVALRCDPISGHVSLFWYQQALGQGPEFLTYFQNEAQLDKSGLPSDRFFAERPEGSVSTLKIQRTQQEDSAVYLCASSSDRGDTQYFGPGTRLTVL.

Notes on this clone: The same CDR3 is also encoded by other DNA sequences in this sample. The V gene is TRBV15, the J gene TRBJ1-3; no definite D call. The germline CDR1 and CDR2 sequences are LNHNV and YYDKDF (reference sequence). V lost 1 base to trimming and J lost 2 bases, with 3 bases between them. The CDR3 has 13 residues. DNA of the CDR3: TGTGCCACCAGCAGAGGGGCTGGAAACACCATATATTTT. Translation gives CATSRGAGNTIYF.

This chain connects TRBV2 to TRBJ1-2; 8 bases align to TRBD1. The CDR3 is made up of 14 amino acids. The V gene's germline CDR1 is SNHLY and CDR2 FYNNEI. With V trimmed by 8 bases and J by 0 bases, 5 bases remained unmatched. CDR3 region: CASRQGPANYGYTF. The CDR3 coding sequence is TGTGCCAGCCGACAGGGGCCCGCTAACTATGGCTACACCTTC. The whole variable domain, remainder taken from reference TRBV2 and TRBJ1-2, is EPEVTQTPSHQVTQMGQEVILRCVPISNHLYFYWYRQILGQKVEFLVSFYNNEISEKSEIFDDQFSVERPDGSNFTLKIRSTKLEDSAMYFCASRQGPANYGYTFGSGTRLTVV.

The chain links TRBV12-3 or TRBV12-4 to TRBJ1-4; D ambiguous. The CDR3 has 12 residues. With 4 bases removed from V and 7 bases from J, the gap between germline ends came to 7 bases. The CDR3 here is CASSWTGEKLFF. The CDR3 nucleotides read TGTGCCAGCAGTTGGACGGGTGAAAAACTGTTTTTT.

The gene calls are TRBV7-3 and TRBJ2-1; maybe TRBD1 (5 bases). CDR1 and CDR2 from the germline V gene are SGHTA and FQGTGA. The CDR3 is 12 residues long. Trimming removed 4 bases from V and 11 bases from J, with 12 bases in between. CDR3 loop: CASSSRGQKQFF. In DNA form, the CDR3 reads TGTGCCAGCAGCTCTAGAGGACAAAAGCAGTTCTTC. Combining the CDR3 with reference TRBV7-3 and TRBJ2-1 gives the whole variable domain GAGVSQTPSNKVTEKGKYVELRCDPISGHTALYWYRQSLGQGPEFLIYFQGTGAADDSGLPNDRFFAVRPEGSVSTLKIQRTERGDSAVYLCASSSRGQKQFFGPGTRLTVL.

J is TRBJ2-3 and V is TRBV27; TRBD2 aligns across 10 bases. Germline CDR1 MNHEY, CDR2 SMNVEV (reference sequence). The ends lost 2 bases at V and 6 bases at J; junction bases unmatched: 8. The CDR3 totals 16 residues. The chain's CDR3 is CASSLITSGDVDTQYF. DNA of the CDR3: TGTGCCAGCAGTTTAATCACTAGCGGGGACGTTGATACGCAGTATTTT.

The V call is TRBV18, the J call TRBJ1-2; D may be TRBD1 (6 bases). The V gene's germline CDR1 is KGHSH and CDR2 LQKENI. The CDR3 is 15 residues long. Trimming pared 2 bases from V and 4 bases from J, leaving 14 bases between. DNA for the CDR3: TGTGCCAGCTCACCAGGGGCAGGGGAAAGCTATGGCTACACCTTC. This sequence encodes CASSPGAGESYGYTF.

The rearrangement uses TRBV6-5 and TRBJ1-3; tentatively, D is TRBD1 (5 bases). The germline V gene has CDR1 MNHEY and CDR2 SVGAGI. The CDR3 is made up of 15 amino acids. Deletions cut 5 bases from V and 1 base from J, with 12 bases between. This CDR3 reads CASSTLRQSGNTIYF. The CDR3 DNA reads TGTGCCAGCAGTACCCTAAGACAGTCTGGAAACACCATATATTTT.

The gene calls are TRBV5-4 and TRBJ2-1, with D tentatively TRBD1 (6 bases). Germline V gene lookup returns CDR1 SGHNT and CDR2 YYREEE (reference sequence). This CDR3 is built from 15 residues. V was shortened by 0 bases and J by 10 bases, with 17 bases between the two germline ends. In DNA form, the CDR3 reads TGTGCCAGCAGCTTGGAGGGGGTACGGCAGAAGGAGCAGTTCTTC. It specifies CASSLEGVRQKEQFF. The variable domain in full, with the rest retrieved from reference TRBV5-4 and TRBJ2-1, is ETGVTQSPTHLIKTRGQQVTLRCSSQSGHNTVSWYQQALGQGPQFIFQYYREEENGRGNFPPRFSGLQFPNYSSELNVNALELDDSALYLCASSLEGVRQKEQFFGPGTRLTVL.

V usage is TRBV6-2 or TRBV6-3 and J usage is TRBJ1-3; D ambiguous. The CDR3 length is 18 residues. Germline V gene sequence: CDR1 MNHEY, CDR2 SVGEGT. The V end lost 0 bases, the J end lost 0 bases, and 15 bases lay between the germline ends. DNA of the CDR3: TGTGCCAGCAGTTACTCGCAACGCCCGGAGATCTCTGGAAACACCATATATTTT. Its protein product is CASSYSQRPEISGNTIYF.

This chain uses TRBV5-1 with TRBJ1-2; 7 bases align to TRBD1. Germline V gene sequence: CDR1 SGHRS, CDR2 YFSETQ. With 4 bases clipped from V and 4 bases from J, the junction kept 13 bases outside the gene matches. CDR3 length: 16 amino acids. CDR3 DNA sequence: TGCGCCAGCAGCCCAAGGGGAGGGGGCGAAGTCTATGGCTACACCTTC. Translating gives CASSPRGGGEVYGYTF.

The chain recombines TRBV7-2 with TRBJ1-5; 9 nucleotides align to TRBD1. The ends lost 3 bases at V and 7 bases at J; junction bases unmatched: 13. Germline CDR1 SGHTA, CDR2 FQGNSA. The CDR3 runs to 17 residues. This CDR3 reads CASSFGTGQGSGQPQHF. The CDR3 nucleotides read TGTGCCAGCAGCTTCGGGACAGGGCAGGGAAGCGGGCAGCCCCAGCATTTT.

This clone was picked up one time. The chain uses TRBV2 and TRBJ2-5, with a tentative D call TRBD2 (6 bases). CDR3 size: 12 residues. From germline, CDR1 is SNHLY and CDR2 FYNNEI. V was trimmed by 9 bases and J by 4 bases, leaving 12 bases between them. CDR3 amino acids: CARGGSGETQYF. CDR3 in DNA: TGTGCCAGGGGGGGTTCGGGAGAGACCCAGTACTTC.

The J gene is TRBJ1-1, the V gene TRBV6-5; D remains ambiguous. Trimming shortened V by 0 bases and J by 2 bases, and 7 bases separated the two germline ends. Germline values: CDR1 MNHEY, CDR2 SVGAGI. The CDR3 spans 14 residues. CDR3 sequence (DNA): TGTGCCAGCAGTTACTCGAATCCTAACACTGAAGCTTTCTTT. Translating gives CASSYSNPNTEAFF.

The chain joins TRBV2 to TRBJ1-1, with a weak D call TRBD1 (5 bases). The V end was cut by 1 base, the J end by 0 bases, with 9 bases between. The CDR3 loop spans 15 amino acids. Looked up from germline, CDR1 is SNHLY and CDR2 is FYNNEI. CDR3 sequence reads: CASSEDTGMNTEAFF. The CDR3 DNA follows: TGTGCCAGCAGTGAAGACACAGGAATGAACACTGAAGCTTTCTTT.

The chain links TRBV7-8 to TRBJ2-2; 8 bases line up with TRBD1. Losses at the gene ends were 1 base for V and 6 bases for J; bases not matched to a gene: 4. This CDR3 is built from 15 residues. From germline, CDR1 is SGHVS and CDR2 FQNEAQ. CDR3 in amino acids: CASSLGTGKAGELFF. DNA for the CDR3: TGTGCCAGCAGCTTAGGGACAGGGAAGGCCGGGGAGCTGTTTTTT.

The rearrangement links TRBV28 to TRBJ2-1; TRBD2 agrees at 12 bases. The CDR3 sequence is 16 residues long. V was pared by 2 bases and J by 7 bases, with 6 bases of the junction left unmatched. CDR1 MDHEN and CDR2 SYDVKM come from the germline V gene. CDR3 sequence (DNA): TGTGCCAGCAGTTTAAAGGCTAGCGGGGGGGTGAATGAGCAGTTCTTC. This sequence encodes CASSLKASGGVNEQFF.